This T cell receptor (beta chain) derives from a study of T cell responses to AZD1222 COVID-19 vaccine. Germline V gene data show CDR1 as SEHNR and CDR2 as FQNEAQ (reference sequence). Trimming cost V 4 bases and J 5 bases, with 14 bases left between them. CDR3 length equals 14 residues. Broader study findings: It was only a handful of AZD1222 recipients who were seropositive at baseline.

Concerning this clone: Antigen: not known.

The protocol was immunoSEQ multiplex PCR, while the TCRdb copy is restricted to in-frame clones and leaves out a portion. Here the sample spans 140,000 to 150,000 clones, 90% to 95% being singletons. The chain couples TRBV7-9 to TRBJ1-2; D not certain. The sequence was obtained from an adult in good health. The material sequenced was peripheral blood, taken on day 0 of MenACWY control vaccination. The CDR3 DNA follows: TGTGCCAGCAGCTACATCCCGTTAGGGTATGGCTACACCTTC. Protein: CASSYIPLGYGYTF.